This T cell receptor beta chain was identified during a study of OX40 agonist ivuxolimab in advanced cancers. Study context: Patients received ivuxolimab, an intravenous treatment, every 2 weeks at 0.01 to 10 mg/kg.

Assay: immunoSEQ multiplex PCR; the TCRdb copy retains only in-frame clones and omits some. The sample yields roughly 34,000 clones, around four fifths seen once. Germline V lookup: CDR1 WSHSY, CDR2 SAAADI. The CDR3 sequence is 17 residues long. Trimming left V 3 bases short and J 8 bases short, with 23 bases between. Points on this clone: Its specificity is unknown.

Study-level results: Normalized T-cell clonal expansion was also low in some nonresponders. At doses 0.1 to 3.0 mg/kg, CD4+ and CD8+ clones expanded.

The chain couples TRBV10-2 to TRBJ2-1; D possibly corresponds to TRBD2 (6 bases). Sample: CD4+ or CD8+ T cells sorted from blood, taken in a trial of the OX40 agonist ivuxolimab. This clonotype was sampled from an adult with an advanced solid tumor such as melanoma, head and neck, liver or kidney cancer. The CDR3 here is CASSDLSTGPGTDEQFF. CDR3 DNA: TGCGCCAGCAGTGACCTTTCCACAGGCCCTGGGACTGATGAGCAGTTCTTC.